Ten or more counts support the clone carrying this TCR beta chain. What it binds is not known. This entry is derived from a study of CD8 T cells in ankylosing spondylitis. Findings and limits, study-wide: Disease-linked clones bore a CD8+ phenotype and were relatively rare in peripheral blood.

TCRdb used MiXCR to reprocess the 5' RACE reads, holding one entry per CDR3 protein. This table holds over 200,000 distinct CDR3 sequences, roughly a tenth found once. With 5 bases removed from V and 4 bases from J, the gap between germline ends came to 17 bases. The CDR3 extends over 15 amino acids. The germline V gene has CDR1 SGHVS and CDR2 FQNEAQ. The V and J genes are TRBV7-8 and TRBJ2-5, with D hard to call. Material: blood, either unsorted or a sorted T cell fraction (not recorded which). This clonotype was obtained from a male donor with ankylosing spondylitis or in good health (not recorded which). Here the CDR3 reads CASSEWAESIETQYF. CDR3 nucleotides: TGTGCCAGCAGCGAGTGGGCGGAGTCAATAGAGACCCAGTACTTC.